The source of this T cell receptor beta chain is a study of CD8 T cells in Susac syndrome (dated by TCRdb to the late 2010s). About the study as a whole: The study used repertoire sequencing to test whether antigen drove CD8+ T cell activation and differentiation in Susac syndrome. Clonality of the CD8+ T cell repertoire was compared between more than 10 healthy donors, approximately 14 Susac syndrome patients and 15 multiple sclerosis patients. Summary of the overall study and its limitations: The number of individuals in the TCR sequencing and HLA analysis was recognized as being relatively small.

RNA was extracted with the RNeasy kit and about 0.5 to 1 ug was reverse transcribed using random hexamers. The immunoSEQ multiplex PCR assay, which covers 54 Vbeta and 13 Jbeta segments, was used to amplify TCR beta CDR3 regions. To correct PCR amplification bias, a synthetic template baseline was used for both primer optimization and computational correction. Concerning the study's data processing: Only productive sequences were kept, with reads annotated to V, D and J genes according to IMGT and analyzed in immunoSEQ Analyzer. Clonality was computed as one minus Shannon entropy normalized by log2 of the number of productive unique sequences. For each patient and control, public and private clones were evaluated within the 100 most prevalent clones. Clones were defined as Susac-specific when absent from the healthy and MS cohorts, from fewer than 1,200 published viral clones and from other ImmuneACCESS disease sequences. The raw public reads went through TCRdb reprocessing: fastp at Q25, MiXCR clone calling, in-frame beta chains kept. Rows with a matching CDR3 protein are joined into one entry that keeps the most common DNA and genes. V and J calls and clone size were set by TCRdb, not the authors. The sample has roughly 44,000 distinct CDR3 sequences on record, over 85% of them singletons. The ten biggest clones cover about 0.55% of the sample.

In the case of this clonotype: Its antigen remains undetermined. Base qualities are not at hand, and no much larger clone is one base apart.

The junction shows trimming of 3 bases on V and 5 bases on J, plus 17 bases between the germline ends. The CDR3 spans 16 residues, from the cysteine through the phenylalanine. Kept here is only the CDR3 DNA, which spans 48 bases and is read in frame from base 1. Peripheral blood CD8+ and CD4+ T cells from healthy donors, Susac syndrome patients and multiple sclerosis patients were profiled using high-throughput TCR beta sequencing. The healthy donors served as controls matched for age and sex. CD8+ TEMRA cells were enriched by FACS, while bulk CD8+ and CD4+ T cells were purified by magnetic negative isolation. Blood was collected in EDTA tubes and processed within 24 hours, with PBMCs isolated through density gradient centrifugation. PBMCs intended for TCR sequencing were cryopreserved in liquid nitrogen and were subsequently thawed in a 37 degrees C water bath. A purity of at least 90% was achieved for sorted or isolated CD4+, CD8+ and CD8+ TEMRA cells.

The sample comprised CD8+ T cells from PBMCs. The receptor chain draws on TRBV23-1 and TRBJ2-1; the D region possibly corresponds to TRBD2 (6 bases align). TRBV23-1 is an open reading frame, and its role is uncertain. This TCR came from a human donor in good health. CDR3 sequence: CASSQPEGAGNNEQFF. The sequenced DNA is TGCGCCAGCAGTCAGCCCGAAGGGGCGGGAAACAATGAGCAGTTCTTC.